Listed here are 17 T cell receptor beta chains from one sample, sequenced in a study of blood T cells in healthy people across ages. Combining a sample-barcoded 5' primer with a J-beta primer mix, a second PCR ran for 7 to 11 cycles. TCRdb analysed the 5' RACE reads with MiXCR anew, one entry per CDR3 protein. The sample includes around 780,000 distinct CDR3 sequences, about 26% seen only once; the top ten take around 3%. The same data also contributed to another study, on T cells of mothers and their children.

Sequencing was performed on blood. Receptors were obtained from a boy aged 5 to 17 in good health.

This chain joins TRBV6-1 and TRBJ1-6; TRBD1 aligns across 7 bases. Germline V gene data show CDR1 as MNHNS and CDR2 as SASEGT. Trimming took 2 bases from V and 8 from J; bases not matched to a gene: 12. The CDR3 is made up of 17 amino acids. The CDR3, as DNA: TGTGCCAGCAGTGAATACGGAGACAGGGTTGGTGATTCACCCCTCCACTTT. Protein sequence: CASSEYGDRVGDSPLHF.

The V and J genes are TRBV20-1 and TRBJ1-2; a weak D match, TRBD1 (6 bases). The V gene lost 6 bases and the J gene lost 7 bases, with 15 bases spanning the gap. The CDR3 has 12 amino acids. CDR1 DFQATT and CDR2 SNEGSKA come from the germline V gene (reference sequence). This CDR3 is CSASGGGFGYTF. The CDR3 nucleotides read TGCAGTGCGTCGGGAGGGGGTTTTGGCTACACCTTC.

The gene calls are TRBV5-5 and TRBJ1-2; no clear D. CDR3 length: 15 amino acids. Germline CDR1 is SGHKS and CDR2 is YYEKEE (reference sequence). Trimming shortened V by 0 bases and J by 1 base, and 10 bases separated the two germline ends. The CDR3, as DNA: TGTGCCAGCAGCTTGGTTTGGGGTATTAACTATGGCTACACCTTC. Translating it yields CASSLVWGINYGYTF. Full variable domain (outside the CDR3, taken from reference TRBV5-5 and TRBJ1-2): DAGVTQSPTHLIKTRGQQVTLRCSPISGHKSVSWYQQVLGQGPQFIFQYYEKEERGRGNFPDRFSARQFPNYSSELNVNALLLGDSALYLCASSLVWGINYGYTFGSGTRLTVV.

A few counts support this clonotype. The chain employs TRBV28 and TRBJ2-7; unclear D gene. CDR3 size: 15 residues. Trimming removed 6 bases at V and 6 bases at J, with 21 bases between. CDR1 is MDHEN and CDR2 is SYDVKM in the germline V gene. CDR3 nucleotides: TGTGCCAGCAGCCCCGAGGCCAGAGCCGGTTTCGAGCAGTACTTC. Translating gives CASSPEARAGFEQYF.

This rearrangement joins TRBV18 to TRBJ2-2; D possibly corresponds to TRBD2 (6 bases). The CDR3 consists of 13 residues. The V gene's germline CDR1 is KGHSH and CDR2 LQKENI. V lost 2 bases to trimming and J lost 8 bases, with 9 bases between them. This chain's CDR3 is CASSPGGKGELFF. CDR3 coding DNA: TGTGCCAGCTCACCAGGAGGGAAGGGGGAGCTGTTTTTT.

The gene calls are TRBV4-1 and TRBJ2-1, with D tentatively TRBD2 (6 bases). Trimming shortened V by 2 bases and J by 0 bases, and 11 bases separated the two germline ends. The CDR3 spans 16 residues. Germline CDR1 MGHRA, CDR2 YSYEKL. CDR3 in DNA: TGCGCCAGCAGCCAATCCCTAGCGATCTCCTACAATGAGCAGTTCTTC. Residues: CASSQSLAISYNEQFF.

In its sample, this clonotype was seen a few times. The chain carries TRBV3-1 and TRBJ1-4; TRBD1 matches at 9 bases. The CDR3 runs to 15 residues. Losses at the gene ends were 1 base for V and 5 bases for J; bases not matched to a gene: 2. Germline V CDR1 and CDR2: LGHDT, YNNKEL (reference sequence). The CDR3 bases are TGTGCCAGCAGCCAAGTTGGGACAGGGAATGAAAAACTGTTTTTT. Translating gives CASSQVGTGNEKLFF.

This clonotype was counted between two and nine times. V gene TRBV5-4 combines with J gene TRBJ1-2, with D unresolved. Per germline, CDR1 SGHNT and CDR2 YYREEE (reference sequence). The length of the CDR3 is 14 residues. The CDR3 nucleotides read TGTGCGACCCTGAACCGTCCACGGAACTATGGCTACACCTTC. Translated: CATLNRPRNYGYTF.

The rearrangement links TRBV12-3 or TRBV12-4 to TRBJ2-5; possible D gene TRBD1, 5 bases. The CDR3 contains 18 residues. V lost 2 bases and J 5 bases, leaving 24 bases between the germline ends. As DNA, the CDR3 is TGTGCCAGCAGTTTAATTAGGGCAGGGAAGGGGTTCTGGGAGACCCAGTACTTC. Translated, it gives CASSLIRAGKGFWETQYF.

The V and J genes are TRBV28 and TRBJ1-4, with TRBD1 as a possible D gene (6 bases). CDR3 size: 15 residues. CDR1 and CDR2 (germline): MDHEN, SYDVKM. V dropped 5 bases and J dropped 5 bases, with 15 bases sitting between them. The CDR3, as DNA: TGTGCCAGCAGTACGATTGGTCAGGGGAATGAAAAACTGTTTTTT. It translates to CASSTIGQGNEKLFF.

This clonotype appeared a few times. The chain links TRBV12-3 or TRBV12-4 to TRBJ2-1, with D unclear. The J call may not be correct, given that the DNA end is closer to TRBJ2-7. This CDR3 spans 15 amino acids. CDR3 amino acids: CASSSHSSQKAEQYF. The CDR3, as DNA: TGTGCCAGCAGTTCCCACAGTTCTCAGAAGGCTGAGCAGTACTTC.

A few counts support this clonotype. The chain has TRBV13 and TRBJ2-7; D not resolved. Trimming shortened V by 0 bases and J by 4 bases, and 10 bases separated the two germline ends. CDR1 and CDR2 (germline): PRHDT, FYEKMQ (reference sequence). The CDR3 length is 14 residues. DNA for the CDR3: TGTGCCAGCAGCTTAGGCCTTTTATATTACGAGCAGTACTTC. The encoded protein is CASSLGLLYYEQYF.

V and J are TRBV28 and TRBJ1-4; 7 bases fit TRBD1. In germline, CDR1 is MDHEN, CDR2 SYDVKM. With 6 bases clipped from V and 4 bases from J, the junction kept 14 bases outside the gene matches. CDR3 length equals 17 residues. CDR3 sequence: CASSTREPGQFNEKLFF. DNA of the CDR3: TGTGCCAGCAGCACTCGCGAGCCGGGACAGTTTAATGAAAAACTGTTTTTT.

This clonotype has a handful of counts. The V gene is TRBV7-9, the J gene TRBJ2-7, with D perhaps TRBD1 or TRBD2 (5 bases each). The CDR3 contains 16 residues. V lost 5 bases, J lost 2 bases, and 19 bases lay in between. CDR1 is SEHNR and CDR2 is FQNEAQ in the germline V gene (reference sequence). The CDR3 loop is CASSPTRGARPYEQYF. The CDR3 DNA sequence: TGTGCCAGCAGCCCCACTCGAGGGGCCCGACCCTACGAGCAGTACTTC.

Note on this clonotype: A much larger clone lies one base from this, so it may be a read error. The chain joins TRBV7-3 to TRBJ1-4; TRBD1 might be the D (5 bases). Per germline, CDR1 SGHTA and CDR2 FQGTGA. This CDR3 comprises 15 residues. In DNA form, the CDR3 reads TGTGTCAGCACCGAGAACGGGGGAGCTAATGAAAAACTGTTTTTT. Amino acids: CVSTENGGANEKLFF.

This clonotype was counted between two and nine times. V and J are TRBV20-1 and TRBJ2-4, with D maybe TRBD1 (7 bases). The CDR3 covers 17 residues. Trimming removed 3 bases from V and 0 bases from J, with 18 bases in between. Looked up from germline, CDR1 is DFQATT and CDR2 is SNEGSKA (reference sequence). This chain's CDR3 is CSARLAGQLLAKNIQYF. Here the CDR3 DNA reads TGCAGTGCTAGGTTGGCGGGACAGCTCCTAGCCAAAAACATTCAGTACTTC.

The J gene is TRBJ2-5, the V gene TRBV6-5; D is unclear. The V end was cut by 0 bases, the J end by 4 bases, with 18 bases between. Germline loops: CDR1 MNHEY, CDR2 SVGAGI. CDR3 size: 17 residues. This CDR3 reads CASSYSIPGAPGETQYF. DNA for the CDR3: TGTGCCAGCAGTTACTCGATTCCGGGTGCCCCGGGAGAGACCCAGTACTTC.